This is a list of T cell receptor beta chains from one sample in a study of Graves' ophthalmopathy and Graves' hyperthyroidism. In TCRdb, the multiplex PCR reads were re-called with MiXCR into one record per CDR3 protein. This sample carries about 620,000 distinct CDR3 sequences, around a fifth of them seen once, and the ten largest clones take approximately 6.5%. The sequenced sample consisted of peripheral blood. The receptors here all came from a woman aged 18-29 years with stable Graves' hyperthyroidism. Some clones in this sample may be carry-over from other donors' samples. Both conserved end residues are part of each CDR3. A D gene is named only where the DNA matches it firmly. Only some rows state a clone size, as once, few, many or a class for expanded clones.

size	V	J	D	CDR3	DNA
many	TRBV7-6	TRBJ1-5	NA	CASSAPGQPQHF	TGTGCCAGCAGCGCACCGGGTCAGCCCCAGCATTTT
many	TRBV12-3/TRBV12-4	TRBJ2-7	TRBD1	CASSLTGVDEQYF	TGTGCCAGCAGTTTGACAGGGGTCGACGAGCAGTACTTC
many	TRBV14	TRBJ1-1	NA	CASSTQAHRPTEAFF	TGTGCCAGCAGCACACAGGCCCACCGACCCACTGAAGCTTTCTTT
NA	TRBV6-1	TRBJ1-5	NA	CARLPGRRNQPQHF	TGTGCCCGCCTCCCGGGACGGCGAAATCAGCCCCAGCATTTT
many	TRBV6-1	TRBJ1-1	NA	CASSELEAFF	TGTGCCAGCAGTGAATTGGAAGCTTTCTTT
many	TRBV11-3	TRBJ2-7	NA	CASSPPHGLTSGEQYF	TGTGCCAGCAGCCCCCCCCACGGGCTAACATCAGGCGAGCAGTACTTC
NA	TRBV3-1	TRBJ1-1	TRBD1	CASGTGILNTEAFF	TGTGCCAGCGGGACAGGGATCTTGAACACTGAAGCTTTCTTT
few	TRBV6-5	TRBJ1-3	NA	CASSYSGLYSGNTIYF	TGTGCCAGCAGTTACTCGGGCCTATACTCTGGAAACACCATATATTTT
many	TRBV2	TRBJ2-7	NA	CASSERWRGSGQYF	TGTGCCAGCAGTGAAAGATGGAGGGGAAGCGGGCAGTACTTC
many	TRBV6-5	TRBJ1-1	TRBD1	CASSFSGTGKGITEAFF	TGTGCCAGCAGCTTCTCCGGGACAGGGAAGGGGATAACTGAAGCTTTCTTT
many	TRBV6-2/TRBV6-3	TRBJ2-7	TRBD2	CASSSNDGTSGYSSYEQYF	TGTGCCAGCAGTTCCAACGATGGGACTAGCGGGTACAGCTCCTACGAGCAGTACTTC
many	TRBV19	TRBJ2-3	TRBD1	CASSRTGTGGTDTQYF	TGTGCCAGTAGTAGGACCGGGACAGGGGGTACAGATACGCAGTATTTT
NA	TRBV6-8	TRBJ1-5	TRBD1	CASRPRAGTGVGQPQHF	TGTGCCAGCAGACCGAGGGCGGGGACAGGGGTAGGGCAGCCCCAGCATTTT
few	TRBV7-9	TRBJ1-5	NA	CASSLRLNQPQHF	TGTGCCAGCAGCTTACGTCTTAATCAGCCCCAGCATTTT
NA	TRBV6-5	TRBJ1-2	TRBD1	CASSSPYRGRTNYGYTF	TGTGCCAGCAGTTCCCCTTACAGGGGCCGAACTAACTATGGCTACACCTTC
many	TRBV20-1	TRBJ1-1	NA	CSAMLGPTEAFF	TGCAGTGCTATGCTGGGGCCCACTGAAGCTTTCTTT
NA	TRBV27	TRBJ2-2	NA	CASSPGNGELFF	TGTGCCAGCTCTCCAGGGAACGGGGAGCTGTTTTTT
NA	TRBV3-1	TRBJ2-7	NA	CASSLPGGEQYF	TGTGCCAGCAGCCTGCCTGGGGGCGAGCAGTACTTC
once	TRBV10-3	TRBJ2-5	NA	CAIARTAETQYF	TGTGCCATCGCGCGGACCGCGGAGACCCAGTACTTC
NA	TRBV12-3/TRBV12-4	TRBJ1-2	NA	CASSPPALFGYRYF	TGTGCCAGCAGTCCCCCAGCCCTTTTTGGATACCGATACTTC
few	TRBV4-1	TRBJ1-2	TRBD1	CASSQVPGGTNYGYTF	TGCGCCAGCAGCCAAGTCCCAGGGGGAACTAACTATGGCTACACCTTC
many	TRBV28	TRBJ2-7	TRBD1	CASSHGTDYEQYF	TGTGCCAGCAGTCACGGGACAGACTACGAGCAGTACTTC
many	TRBV5-1	TRBJ1-2	TRBD1	CASRGQGPNYGYTF	TGCGCCAGCAGGGGACAGGGGCCCAACTATGGCTACACCTTC
NA	TRBV15	TRBJ2-7	TRBD1	CATSRGTGEGYEQYF	TGTGCCACCAGCAGAGGGACAGGGGAGGGTTACGAGCAGTACTTC
NA	TRBV7-2	TRBJ2-7	NA	CATSRASLSYEQYF	TGTGCCACCTCCCGGGCTAGCCTCTCCTACGAGCAGTACTTC
many	TRBV2	TRBJ1-1	NA	CASGGEGGTEAFF	TGTGCCAGCGGGGGGGAGGGCGGCACTGAAGCTTTCTTT
many	TRBV19	TRBJ2-6	NA	CASGILGYGANVLTF	TGTGCCAGCGGGATCCTGGGGTACGGGGCCAACGTCCTGACTTTC
many	TRBV12-3/TRBV12-4	TRBJ2-7	NA	CASSLLTYEQYF	TGTGCCAGCAGCCTACTGACCTACGAGCAGTACTTC
NA	TRBV10-3	TRBJ2-7	NA	CAISENRDSYEQYF	TGTGCCATCAGTGAGAACAGAGATTCCTACGAGCAGTACTTC
many	TRBV12-3/TRBV12-4	TRBJ2-5	NA	CASSRSLPWETQYF	TGTGCCAGCTCTCGTAGCCTACCCTGGGAGACCCAGTACTTC
NA	TRBV12-3/TRBV12-4	TRBJ2-4	NA	CASHLGQKNIQYF	TGTGCCAGTCACCTCGGACAGAAAAACATTCAGTACTTC
NA	TRBV6-1	TRBJ2-7	NA	CASSAPGATYEQYF	TGTGCCAGCAGTGCGCCCGGGGCTACCTACGAGCAGTACTTC
NA	TRBV19	TRBJ1-6	NA	CASSRKQQGSSYNSPLHF	TGTGCCAGTAGTAGAAAACAACAGGGCAGCTCCTATAATTCACCCCTCCACTTT
few	TRBV6-4	TRBJ2-6	TRBD1	CASSDLIQGAGANVLTF	TGTGCCAGCAGTGACCTTATACAGGGGGCAGGGGCCAACGTCCTGACTTTC
many	TRBV20-1	TRBJ1-1	NA	CSAGGLNTEAFF	TGCAGTGCGGGGGGCCTCAACACTGAAGCTTTCTTT
many	TRBV27	TRBJ2-7	TRBD1	CASSLGTGGSEQYF	TGTGCCAGCAGTTTGGGGACAGGGGGCTCCGAGCAGTACTTC
NA	TRBV18	TRBJ2-7	NA	CASSPNRDTDSYEQYF	TGTGCCAGCTCACCAAACCGGGACACTGATTCCTACGAGCAGTACTTC
many	TRBV20-1	TRBJ2-7	NA	CSASPRTVSYEQYF	TGCAGTGCTAGCCCTAGGACAGTCTCCTACGAGCAGTACTTC
NA	TRBV18	TRBJ2-5	NA	CASSPNDSPQETQYF	TGTGCCAGCTCACCGAACGACAGTCCCCAAGAGACCCAGTACTTC